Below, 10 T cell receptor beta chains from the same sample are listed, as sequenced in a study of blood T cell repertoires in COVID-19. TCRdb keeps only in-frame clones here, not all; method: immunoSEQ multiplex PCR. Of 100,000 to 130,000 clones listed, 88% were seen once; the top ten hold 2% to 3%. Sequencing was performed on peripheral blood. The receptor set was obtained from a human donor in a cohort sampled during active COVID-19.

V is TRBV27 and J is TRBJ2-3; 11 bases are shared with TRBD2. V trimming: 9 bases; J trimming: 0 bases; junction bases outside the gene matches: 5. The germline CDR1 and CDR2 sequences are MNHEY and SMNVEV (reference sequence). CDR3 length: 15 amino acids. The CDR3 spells CASRTSGPSTDTQYF. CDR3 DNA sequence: TGTGCCAGTCGGACTAGCGGGCCCAGCACAGATACGCAGTATTTT.

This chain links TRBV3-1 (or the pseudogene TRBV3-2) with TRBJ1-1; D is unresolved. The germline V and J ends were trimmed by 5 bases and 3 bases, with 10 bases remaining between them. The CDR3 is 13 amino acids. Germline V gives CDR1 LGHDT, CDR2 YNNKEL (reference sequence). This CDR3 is CASSSPSYTEAFF. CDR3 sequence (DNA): TGTGCCAGCAGCTCCCCGAGCTACACTGAAGCTTTCTTT.

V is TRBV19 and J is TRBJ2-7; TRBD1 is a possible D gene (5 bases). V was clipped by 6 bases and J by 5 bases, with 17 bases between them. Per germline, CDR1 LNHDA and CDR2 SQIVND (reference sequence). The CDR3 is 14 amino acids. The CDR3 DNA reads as TGTGCCAGTAGCCCAGGGTTAGGCCTAAACGAGCAGTACTTC. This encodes CASSPGLGLNEQYF. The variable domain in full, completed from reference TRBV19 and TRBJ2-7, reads DGGITQSPKYLFRKEGQNVTLSCEQNLNHDAMYWYRQDPGQGLRLIYYSQIVNDFQKGDIAEGYSVSREKKESFPLTVTSAQKNPTAFYLCASSPGLGLNEQYFGPGTRLTVT.

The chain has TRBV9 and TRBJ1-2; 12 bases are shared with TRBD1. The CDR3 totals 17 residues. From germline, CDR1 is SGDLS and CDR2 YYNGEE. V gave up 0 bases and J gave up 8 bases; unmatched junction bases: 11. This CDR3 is CASSVDEGQGAGEGYTF. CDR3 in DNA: TGTGCCAGCAGCGTAGACGAGGGACAGGGGGCTGGGGAAGGCTACACCTTC.

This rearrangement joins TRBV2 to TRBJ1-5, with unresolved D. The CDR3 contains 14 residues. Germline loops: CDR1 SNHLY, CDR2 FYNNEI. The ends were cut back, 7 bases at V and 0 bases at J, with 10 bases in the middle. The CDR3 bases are TGTGCCAGCATTCGAGATAATAGCAATCAGCCCCAGCATTTT. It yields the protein CASIRDNSNQPQHF.

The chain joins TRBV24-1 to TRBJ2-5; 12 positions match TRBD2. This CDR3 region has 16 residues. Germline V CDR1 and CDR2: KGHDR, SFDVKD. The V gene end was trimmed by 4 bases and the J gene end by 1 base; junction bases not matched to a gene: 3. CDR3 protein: CATSDPSGGAQETQYF. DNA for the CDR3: TGTGCCACCAGTGACCCTAGCGGGGGGGCCCAAGAGACCCAGTACTTC.

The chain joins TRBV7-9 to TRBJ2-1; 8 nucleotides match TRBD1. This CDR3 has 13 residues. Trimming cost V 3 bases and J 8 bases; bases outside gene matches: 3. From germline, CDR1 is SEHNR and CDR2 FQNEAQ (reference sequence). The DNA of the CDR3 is TGTGCCAGCAGCTTCAACAGGGGGGATGAGCAGTTCTTC. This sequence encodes CASSFNRGDEQFF.

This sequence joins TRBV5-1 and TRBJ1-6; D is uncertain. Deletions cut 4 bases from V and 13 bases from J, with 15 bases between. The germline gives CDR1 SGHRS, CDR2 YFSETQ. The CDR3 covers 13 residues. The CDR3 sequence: CASSLEAAGPLHF. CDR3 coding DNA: TGCGCCAGCAGCCTCGAGGCTGCGGGGCCCCTCCACTTT.

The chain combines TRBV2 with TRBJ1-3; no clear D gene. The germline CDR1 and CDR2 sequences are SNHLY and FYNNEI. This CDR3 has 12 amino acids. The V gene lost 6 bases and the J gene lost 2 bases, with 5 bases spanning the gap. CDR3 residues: CASRGPGNTIYF. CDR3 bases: TGTGCCAGCAGGGGCCCTGGAAACACCATATATTTT. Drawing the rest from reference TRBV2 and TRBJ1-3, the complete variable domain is EPEVTQTPSHQVTQMGQEVILRCVPISNHLYFYWYRQILGQKVEFLVSFYNNEISEKSEIFDDQFSVERPDGSNFTLKIRSTKLEDSAMYFCASRGPGNTIYFGEGSWLTVV.

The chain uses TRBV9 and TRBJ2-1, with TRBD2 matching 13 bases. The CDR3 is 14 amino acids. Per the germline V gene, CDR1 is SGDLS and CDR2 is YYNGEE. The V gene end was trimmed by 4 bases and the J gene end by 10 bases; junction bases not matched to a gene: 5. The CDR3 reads CASSLGLAGREQFF. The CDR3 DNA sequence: TGTGCCAGCAGCTTGGGACTAGCGGGACGGGAGCAGTTCTTC.